This T cell receptor (beta chain) was profiled in a study of blood T cell repertoires in COVID-19. This clone was found a few times. The protocol was immunoSEQ multiplex PCR, while the TCRdb copy is restricted to in-frame clones and leaves out a portion. Here the sample spans around 370,000 clones, roughly 90% being singletons. Germline V gene sequence: CDR1 LGHDT, CDR2 YNNKEL (reference sequence). CDR3 length: 12 amino acids. V dropped 4 bases and J dropped 8 bases, with 11 bases sitting between them. The sequencing input was peripheral blood. The origin of this receptor is an older woman with COVID-19, enrolled during active disease. The V and J genes are TRBV3-1 (or the pseudogene TRBV3-2) and TRBJ1-2; no definite D call. CDR3 protein: CASSLAAQGYTF. CDR3 bases: TGTGCCAGCAGCCTGGCTGCCCAAGGCTACACCTTC.